This TCR beta chain was sequenced during a study of T-cell memory formation after mild COVID-19. TCRdb analysed the 5' RACE reads with MiXCR anew, one entry per CDR3 protein. The table includes 350,000 to 450,000 distinct CDR3 sequences, 20% detected once. CDR1 is MRHNA and CDR2 is SNTAGT in the germline V gene. Trimming took 8 bases from V and 2 from J; bases not matched to a gene: 3. The length of the CDR3 is 15 residues. This clonotype was recorded a few times. The chain joins TRBV6-4 to TRBJ2-3, with 14 bases lining up with TRBD2. The sequence came from an adult woman who had mild COVID-19 (a few samples of this study predate the infection). Cell type and time point are not known. What was sequenced was PBMCs or a T cell subset sorted from them (not recorded which). This chain's CDR3 is CASGTSGGTTDTQYF. The CDR3 coding sequence is TGTGCCAGCGGGACTAGCGGGGGAACCACAGATACGCAGTATTTT.